In its sample, the clone carrying this TCR beta chain was seen a few times. CDR3 regions were amplified by Arm-PCR using iRepertoire HTBI primers to build TCR beta libraries. In the study's own analysis: From all samples, identification returned approximately 13 TRBJ and roughly 65 TRBV segments. TCRdb reanalysed the multiplex PCR reads using MiXCR and keeps one entry per CDR3 protein. For this entry, the V and J calls and clone size follow TCRdb and not the study's own pipeline. Of around 510,000 distinct CDR3 sequences detected, around 20% appear once; the ten largest clones hold approximately 8%. This sample was taken from a study of regulatory T cells in long-lasting Graves disease. In germline, CDR1 is DFQATT, CDR2 SNEGSKA (reference sequence). The germline V and J ends were trimmed by 4 bases and 3 bases, with 16 bases remaining between them. There are 14 residues in the CDR3. As to time point: persistent/refractory GD, antithyroid drugs over 5 years with positive TRAb. Making the TCR library involved RNA that had been extracted from PBMCs.

The sample here was peripheral blood mononuclear cells (PBMCs), taken when the disease was refractory, from a patient treated with antithyroid drugs. J is TRBJ2-7 and V is TRBV20-1; D not certain. This receptor was identified in a female donor with Graves disease. This chain's CDR3 is CSAIPGLKVYEQYF. The DNA for the CDR3 is TGCAGTGCTATTCCGGGCCTAAAAGTCTACGAGCAGTACTTC.